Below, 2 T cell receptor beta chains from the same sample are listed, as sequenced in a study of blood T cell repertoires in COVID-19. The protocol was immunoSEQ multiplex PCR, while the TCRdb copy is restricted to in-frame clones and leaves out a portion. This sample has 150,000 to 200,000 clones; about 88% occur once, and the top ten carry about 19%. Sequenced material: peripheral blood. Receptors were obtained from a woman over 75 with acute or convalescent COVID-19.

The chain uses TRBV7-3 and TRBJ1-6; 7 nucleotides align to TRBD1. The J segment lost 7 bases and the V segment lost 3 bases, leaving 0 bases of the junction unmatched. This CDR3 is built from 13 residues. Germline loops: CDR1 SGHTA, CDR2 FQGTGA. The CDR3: CASSLTGNSPLHF. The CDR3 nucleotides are TGTGCCAGCAGCTTGACAGGGAATTCACCCCTCCACTTT. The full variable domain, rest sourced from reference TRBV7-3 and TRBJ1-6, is GAGVSQTPSNKVTEKGKYVELRCDPISGHTALYWYRQSLGQGPEFLIYFQGTGAADDSGLPNDRFFAVRPEGSVSTLKIQRTERGDSAVYLCASSLTGNSPLHFGNGTRLTVT.

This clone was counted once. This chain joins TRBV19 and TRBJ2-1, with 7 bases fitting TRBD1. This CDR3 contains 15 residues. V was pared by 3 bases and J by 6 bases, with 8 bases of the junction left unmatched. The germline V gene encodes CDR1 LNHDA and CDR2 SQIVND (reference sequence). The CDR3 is CASSITYRGRNEQFF. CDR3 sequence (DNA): TGTGCCAGTAGTATCACCTACAGGGGTCGCAATGAGCAGTTCTTC. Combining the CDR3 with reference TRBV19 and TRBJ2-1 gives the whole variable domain DGGITQSPKYLFRKEGQNVTLSCEQNLNHDAMYWYRQDPGQGLRLIYYSQIVNDFQKGDIAEGYSVSREKKESFPLTVTSAQKNPTAFYLCASSITYRGRNEQFFGPGTRLTVL.